A selection of T cell receptor beta chains follows, all from one sample in a study of early T cells in non-severe SARS-CoV-2 infection. TCRdb called the 5' RACE reads again in MiXCR, with one record for every CDR3 protein. This sample carries tens of thousands of distinct CDR3 sequences, 9.3% of them seen once, and the ten largest clones take around 20%. Sequencing was carried out using whole blood. The receptors originated from an adult who was a healthcare worker with PCR-confirmed SARS-CoV-2 infection or an uninfected control (not recorded which). Each CDR3 is given with its conserved first and last residue. Fields, in order: J gene, CDR3 length, clone size, V gene, D gene, CDR3 DNA, CDR3 protein. The D gene is left open where the match is weak. The listing skips clone size in some rows; elsewhere it reads once, few, many or a size class.

>TRBJ1-2|13|.|TRBV7-9|.
TGTGCCAGCAGGCCAGTACGAGCCTATGGCTACACCTTC
CASRPVRAYGYTF
>TRBJ1-6|14|many|TRBV12-3/TRBV12-4|.
TGTGCCAGCAGTCAGGGGAGTAGGAATTCACCCCTCCACTTT
CASSQGSRNSPLHF
>TRBJ1-5|17|.|TRBV20-1|.
TGCAGTGCTAGAGATGGAGGGTGGGGGGATAGCAATCAGCCCCAGCATTTT
CSARDGGWGDSNQPQHF
>TRBJ2-5|13|few|TRBV4-1|.
TGCGCCAGCAGCCACCTCCCCCAAGAGACCCAGTACTTC
CASSHLPQETQYF
>TRBJ2-1|15|.|TRBV6-1|TRBD1
TGTGCCAGCAGTGTAACAGGGGGCGGCTACAATGAGCAGTTCTTC
CASSVTGGGYNEQFF
>TRBJ1-6|15|many|TRBV4-1|.
TGCGCCAGCAGCCAAGTTGGCAGGGTGGGTTCACCCCTCCACTTT
CASSQVGRVGSPLHF
>TRBJ1-2|13|once|TRBV7-4|.
TGTGCCAGCAGCTTAAGCAGGGTCGCCGGCTACACCTTC
CASSLSRVAGYTF
>TRBJ2-7|13|.|TRBV5-1|.
TGCGCCAGCAGCGTTCCCGGGAAGGCGGAGCAGTACTTC
CASSVPGKAEQYF
>TRBJ1-6|13|many|TRBV5-1|.
TGCGCCAGCAGCTTGGCGGGGTATTCACCCCTCCACTTT
CASSLAGYSPLHF
>TRBJ1-1|14|few|TRBV6-5|.
TGTGCCAGCAGTTTCGGACAGCTAAACACTGAAGCTTTCTTT
CASSFGQLNTEAFF
>TRBJ2-2|15|.|TRBV3-1|.
TGTGCCAGCAGCCACGGACTGGCGGCACCCGGGGAGCTGTTTTTT
CASSHGLAAPGELFF
>TRBJ2-6|17|.|TRBV2|.
TGTGCCAGCAGTGCTCTCGCAGGGACCCCTGGGGCCAACGTCCTGACTTTC
CASSALAGTPGANVLTF
>TRBJ2-2|13|.|TRBV2|.
TGTGCCAGCGGACAGACGAACACCGGGGAGCTGTTTTTT
CASGQTNTGELFF
>TRBJ1-2|14|.|TRBV2|.
TGTGCCAGCACCGGAGCTGGACACGGAGGTGGCTACACCTTC
CASTGAGHGGGYTF
>TRBJ2-1|14|.|TRBV2|.
TGTGCCGGAGAGGGGCTACGATCCTACAATGAGCAGTTCTTC
CAGEGLRSYNEQFF
>TRBJ1-3|15|many|TRBV30|.
TGTGCCTGGACCCCTACAGGGTCTTCTGGAAACACCATATATTTT
CAWTPTGSSGNTIYF
>TRBJ2-5|15|.|TRBV9|TRBD2
TGTGCCAGCAGCCCCGGGACTAGACGGGGGGAGACCCAGTACTTC
CASSPGTRRGETQYF
>TRBJ2-5|16|.|TRBV6-5|TRBD2
TGTGCCAGCAGTTACTCAAGCGGGGGGGCCGAGGAGACCCAGTACTTC
CASSYSSGGAEETQYF
>TRBJ1-1|13|many|TRBV7-9|.
TGTGCCAGCTGCAGAGGAGAGGACACTGAAGCTTTCTTT
CASCRGEDTEAFF
>TRBJ2-1|18|hyperexpanded|TRBV13|TRBD1
TGTGCCAGCAGCTCCTCCCCTACAGGGGCCTTGCCCTACAATGAGCAGTTCTTC
CASSSSPTGALPYNEQFF
>TRBJ1-3|17|.|TRBV29-1|.
TGCAGCGTTGAATACCCCGAGGGAAGTAGCTCTGGAAACACCATATATTTT
CSVEYPEGSSSGNTIYF
>TRBJ1-2|14|.|TRBV27|TRBD1
TGTGCCAGCAGTCCAGTACAGGGGGGCTATGGCTACACCTTC
CASSPVQGGYGYTF
>TRBJ1-4|14|few|TRBV18|.
TGTGCCAGCTCCCTGGCGGGGGATAATGAAAAACTGTTTTTT
CASSLAGDNEKLFF
>TRBJ2-5|14|.|TRBV18|.
TGTGCCAGCTCACCACCGGCCCGACGAGAGACCCAGTACTTC
CASSPPARRETQYF
>TRBJ1-2|12|few|TRBV12-3/TRBV12-4|.
TGTGCCAGCAGTTTTTGGGGGAATGGCTACACCTTC
CASSFWGNGYTF
>TRBJ2-1|15|.|TRBV19|.
TGTGCCAGCAGTATGGGGTCTTACCTTTACAATGAGCAGTTCTTC
CASSMGSYLYNEQFF
>TRBJ2-1|10|few|TRBV6-5|.
TGTGCCAGTGGGGACAATGAGCAGTTCTTC
CASGDNEQFF
>TRBJ1-6|16|few|TRBV5-1|.
TGCGCCAGCAGCTTGGTGGGACAAGGAAATAATTCACCCCTCCACTTT
CASSLVGQGNNSPLHF
>TRBJ1-2|12|.|TRBV20-1|.
TGCAGTGCACACAGTTCGAACTATGGCTACACCTTC
CSAHSSNYGYTF
>TRBJ1-1|14|few|TRBV3-1|.
TGTGCCAGCAGCCTCTTAGGACAGAACACTGAAGCTTTCTTT
CASSLLGQNTEAFF
>TRBJ2-3|14|.|TRBV4-1|TRBD2
TGCGCCAGCAGCCAAGGGACTAGTTCAGATACGCAGTATTTT
CASSQGTSSDTQYF
>TRBJ2-3|13|.|TRBV6-1|.
TGTGCCAGCGATGGGGCAGGAGGGGATACGCAGTATTTT
CASDGAGGDTQYF
>TRBJ2-2|19|.|TRBV30|.
TGTGCCTGCCCGGAGGTGAACCCGGACACCCTAAAGCACACCGGGGAGCTGTTTTTT
CACPEVNPDTLKHTGELFF
>TRBJ2-2|14|.|TRBV12-3/TRBV12-4|TRBD1
TGTGCCAGCAGCAGGGAGACAGGGATAGGGGAGCTGTTTTTT
CASSRETGIGELFF
>TRBJ1-2|15|many|TRBV24-1|.
TGTGCCACCATTTCCAGGGATAAGTTACACTATGGCTACACCTTC
CATISRDKLHYGYTF
>TRBJ2-3|14|many|TRBV7-3|TRBD1
TGTGCCAGCAGCTCCACAGGGGGTGAGAATACGCAGTATTTT
CASSSTGGENTQYF
>TRBJ1-1|14|.|TRBV29-1|.
TGCAGCGGGGTAGTCCGGACGGGGAACACTGAAGCTTTCTTT
CSGVVRTGNTEAFF
>TRBJ1-6|18|many|TRBV12-3/TRBV12-4|TRBD1
TGTGCCAGCAGTGCCCGGACCAGGGGGTATTCCTATAATTCACCCCTCCACTTT
CASSARTRGYSYNSPLHF
>TRBJ1-6|15|few|TRBV9|.
TGTGCCAGCAGCCCCCGTCTAGGGGGGGATTCACCCCTCCACTTT
CASSPRLGGDSPLHF
>TRBJ2-5|11|.|TRBV6-1|.
TGTGCCAGCGCCGCCCAAGAGACCCAGTACTTC
CASAAQETQYF
>TRBJ1-2|15|.|TRBV5-6|.
TGTGCCAGCAGCTTAACACCCGGGACTCTCTATGGCTACACCTTC
CASSLTPGTLYGYTF
>TRBJ1-5|14|.|TRBV7-2|.
TGTGCCAGCAGCTTAGGTCAGGGAGCAGTGTCCCAGCATTTT
CASSLGQGAVSQHF
>TRBJ1-1|13|few|TRBV4-1|.
TGCGCCAGCAGCCAAACAGCCTTTACTGAAGCTTTCTTT
CASSQTAFTEAFF
>TRBJ2-1|15|many|TRBV7-2|TRBD2
TGTGCCAGCAGCTTTACCAGCGGGGGGGCTGGTGAGCAGTTCTTC
CASSFTSGGAGEQFF
>TRBJ1-1|14|.|TRBV18|TRBD1
TGTGCCAGCTCACCCGGACAGGGATCCCCTGAAGCTTTCTTT
CASSPGQGSPEAFF
>TRBJ2-5|13|many|TRBV12-3/TRBV12-4|TRBD1
TGTGCCAGCAACTACAGGGGGCAAGAGACCCAGTACTTC
CASNYRGQETQYF
>TRBJ2-1|16|few|TRBV5-1|.
TGCGCCAGCGGCTTGGCTCCCGTAAAATCCTACAATGAGCAGTTCTTC
CASGLAPVKSYNEQFF